What follows describes a single TCR beta chain. The time point is: pretreatment peripheral blood. Patients had locally advanced or metastatic urothelial carcinoma. Spiking each PCR with synthetic TCR analog templates was performed. TCRdb's copy holds only in-frame clones and misses some; the assay was immunoSEQ multiplex PCR. The repertoire holds tens of thousands of clones, with 80% to 85% as singletons. The sample comes from a study of PD-L1 blockade in urothelial cancer. Background on the study: Among blood samples, the median T cell count was some 150,000.

The CDR3 totals 16 residues. Deletions cut 1 base from V and 3 bases from J, with 15 bases between. Germline lookup yields CDR1 SGHTS and CDR2 YDEGEE. The source is a woman aged 70-85 years with urothelial cancer. Sample: PBMCs, taken around atezolizumab (anti-PD-L1) treatment. This chain connects TRBV5-8 to TRBJ2-3; possible D gene TRBD1, 5 bases. The CDR3 DNA sequence: TGTGCCAGCAGCTTGTTAGTGAGCCCAGGGACAGATACGCAGTATTTT. This translates into CASSLLVSPGTDTQYF.